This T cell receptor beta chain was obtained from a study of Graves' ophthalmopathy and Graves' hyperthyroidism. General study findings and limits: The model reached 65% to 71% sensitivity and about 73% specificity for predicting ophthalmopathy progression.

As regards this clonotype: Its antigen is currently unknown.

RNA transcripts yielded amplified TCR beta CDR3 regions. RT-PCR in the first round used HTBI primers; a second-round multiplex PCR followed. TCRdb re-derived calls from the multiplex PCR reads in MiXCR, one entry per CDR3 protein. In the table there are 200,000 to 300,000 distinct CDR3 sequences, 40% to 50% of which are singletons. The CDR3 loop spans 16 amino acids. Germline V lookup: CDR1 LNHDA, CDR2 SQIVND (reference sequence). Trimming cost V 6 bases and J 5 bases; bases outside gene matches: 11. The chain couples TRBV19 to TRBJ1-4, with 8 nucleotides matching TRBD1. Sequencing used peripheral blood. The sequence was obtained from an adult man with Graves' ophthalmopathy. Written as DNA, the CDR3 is TGTGCCAGTAGCCCAGAGAGACAGGGGCTAAATGAAAAACTGTTTTTT. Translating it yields CASSPERQGLNEKLFF.